These 19 T cell receptor beta chains were all obtained from the same sample, sequenced in a study of CD8 T cells in Susac syndrome. An amount of RNA that ranged from roughly 0.45 to 1 ug was reverse transcribed with random hexamers. TCRdb reprocessed the immunoSEQ multiplex PCR reads with MiXCR, giving one entry per CDR3 protein. Here the sample spans roughly 170,000 distinct CDR3 sequences, approximately 95% being singletons. Sequenced input: CD4+ T cells from PBMCs. The receptors here all came from a human donor with multiple sclerosis.

This rearrangement joins TRBV19 to TRBJ2-7; D may be TRBD1 or TRBD2 (5 bases each). The CDR3 spans 14 residues. The germline gives CDR1 LNHDA, CDR2 SQIVND (reference sequence). Trimming cost V 3 bases and J 3 bases, with 12 bases left between them. CDR3 nucleotides: TGTGCCAGTAGTATGGTCGGGGCAGTCTACGAGCAGTACTTC. The encoded protein is CASSMVGAVYEQYF.

The J gene is TRBJ2-6, the V gene TRBV29-1, with D tentatively TRBD1 (5 bases). The CDR3 spans 17 residues. Germline V gives CDR1 SQVTM, CDR2 ANQGSEA. Trimming took off 4 bases at V and 0 bases at J, with 16 bases between the two ends. In DNA form, the CDR3 reads TGCAGCGTTGGTTCGACAGCTATCCACTCTGGGGCCAACGTCCTGACTTTC. This sequence encodes CSVGSTAIHSGANVLTF.

The V gene is TRBV28, the J gene TRBJ2-7, with TRBD2 identical over 8 bases. The CDR3 has 14 amino acids. V lost 5 bases and J lost 6; bases outside the gene matches: 9. From germline, CDR1 is MDHEN and CDR2 SYDVKM. This CDR3 is CASSTSSGSGEQYF. CDR3 nucleotides: TGTGCCAGCAGTACATCCAGCGGGAGTGGCGAGCAGTACTTC.

This chain connects TRBV12-3 or TRBV12-4 to TRBJ1-1; a weak D match, TRBD1 (5 bases). The CDR3 sequence is 14 residues long. V was clipped by 6 bases and J by 1 base, with 12 bases between them. The CDR3 region is CASSQGRENTEAFF. CDR3 sequence (DNA): TGTGCCAGCAGCCAGGGACGGGAGAACACTGAAGCTTTCTTT.

The chain couples TRBV7-3 to TRBJ2-7; 10 nucleotides agree with TRBD1. The germline V gene encodes CDR1 SGHTA and CDR2 FQGTGA. The CDR3 sequence is 16 residues long. V dropped 5 bases and J dropped 3; count of bases not matched to a gene: 10. The CDR3 DNA reads TGTGCCAGCAGCCGACAGGGGGCCGGACCTTACTACGAGCAGTACTTC. Translated, it gives CASSRQGAGPYYEQYF.

The CDR3 region has the DNA TGCAGCGTTTTAACTGGAAACACCATATATTTT. Its translation is CSVLTGNTIYF. The genes are TRBV29-1 and TRBJ1-3; D gene uncertain. Per the germline V gene, CDR1 is SQVTM and CDR2 is ANQGSEA. CDR3 length: 11 amino acids. V was cut by 5 bases and J by 2 bases, with 4 bases left in between.

V and J are TRBV6-1 and TRBJ2-2; 10 positions agree with TRBD2. Losses at the gene ends were 6 bases for V and 4 bases for J; bases not matched to a gene: 11. Germline-derived CDR1 and CDR2 are MNHNS and SASEGT. CDR3 size: 17 residues. The CDR3 is CASRVSGRADGTGELFF. The DNA of the CDR3 is TGTGCCAGCAGAGTCAGCGGGAGGGCCGATGGCACCGGGGAGCTGTTTTTT.

This chain uses TRBV18 with TRBJ1-2; D gene uncertain. This CDR3 has 14 amino acids. V lost 4 bases to trimming and J lost 3 bases, with 12 bases between them. Looked up from germline, CDR1 is KGHSH and CDR2 is LQKENI. The CDR3, as DNA: TGTGCCAGCTCACAGGCGGGTTCCTACTATGGCTACACCTTC. Its translation: CASSQAGSYYGYTF.

V and J are TRBV7-2 and TRBJ2-3, with 7 bases that match TRBD1. CDR3 length equals 15 residues. V lost 10 bases, J lost 1 base, and 11 bases stayed unmatched. Germline CDR1 SGHTA, CDR2 FQGNSA. In DNA form, the CDR3 reads TGTGCCAACAACCCCCGGGGACAGCGCACAGATACGCAGTATTTT. This encodes CANNPRGQRTDTQYF. Variable domain in full (rest from reference TRBV7-2 and TRBJ2-3): GAGVSQSPSNKVTEKGKDVELRCDPISGHTALYWYRQSLGQGLEFLIYFQGNSAPDKSGLPSDRFSAERTGGSVSTLTIQRTQQEDSAVYLCANNPRGQRTDTQYFGPGTRLTVL.

The rearrangement joins TRBV27 to TRBJ2-3; a possible D gene is TRBD1 (5 bases). Germline CDR1 and CDR2: MNHEY and SMNVEV (reference sequence). Between the trimmed V and J ends, which lost 5 bases and 1 base, there was a span of 7 bases. The CDR3 runs to 13 residues. The CDR3 region is CASSGRGTDTQYF. CDR3 DNA: TGTGCCAGCAGTGGCAGGGGCACAGATACGCAGTATTTT.

V usage is TRBV7-9 and J usage is TRBJ2-7; 7 bases fit TRBD2. Germline CDR1 is SEHNR and CDR2 is FQNEAQ (reference sequence). Trimming cost V 5 bases and J 1 base; bases outside gene matches: 5. The CDR3 has 14 residues. The CDR3: CASSRRGGSYEQYF. The CDR3 coding sequence is TGTGCCAGCAGCCGGAGGGGAGGGTCCTACGAGCAGTACTTC.

V and J are TRBV29-1 and TRBJ2-2; 10 bases align to TRBD1. Losses at the gene ends were 6 bases for V and 4 bases for J; bases not matched to a gene: 5. CDR3 length: 14 amino acids. Germline V gives CDR1 SQVTM, CDR2 ANQGSEA. This CDR3 is CSVRDRGPTGELFF. CDR3 in DNA: TGCAGCGTCCGGGACAGGGGACCCACCGGGGAGCTGTTTTTT.

The V and J genes are TRBV7-2 and TRBJ1-1; D not certain. This CDR3 contains 14 residues. Trimming removed 1 base at V and 0 bases at J, with 6 bases between. From germline, CDR1 is SGHTA and CDR2 FQGNSA. The CDR3 reads CASSLVAVNTEAFF. CDR3 sequence (DNA): TGTGCCAGCAGCTTAGTAGCGGTGAACACTGAAGCTTTCTTT.

The V call is TRBV2, the J call TRBJ1-4; TRBD1 matches 10 bases. V shed 8 bases, J shed 7 bases, and the junction held 13 bases outside the gene matches. The CDR3 is 16 amino acids. Germline V gene data show CDR1 as SNHLY and CDR2 as FYNNEI. The CDR3 nucleotides read TGTGCCAGCGGTCCACGACAGGGGGCGGCAGGTGAAAAACTGTTTTTT. This gives the protein CASGPRQGAAGEKLFF.

J is TRBJ2-2 and V is TRBV2; a possible D gene is TRBD2 (6 bases). In germline, CDR1 is SNHLY, CDR2 FYNNEI. The CDR3 runs to 15 residues. The V gene lost 4 bases and the J gene lost 6 bases, with 15 bases spanning the gap. DNA for the CDR3: TGTGCCAGCAGTGTTTCGGAGCTAGCGCCCGGGGAGCTGTTTTTT. Residues: CASSVSELAPGELFF.

The chain recombines TRBV4-1 with TRBJ1-1; 7 bases match TRBD1. Trimming removed 1 base from V and 6 bases from J; junction bases left unmatched: 8. CDR1 is MGHRA and CDR2 is YSYEKL in the germline V gene. The CDR3 spans 15 residues. The CDR3, as DNA: TGCGCCAGCAGCCAAGGACAGGGAGGGAGGGCTGAAGCTTTCTTT. Protein: CASSQGQGGRAEAFF.

The V call is TRBV5-1, the J call TRBJ2-5, with D possibly being TRBD2 (6 bases). Germline V gene lookup returns CDR1 SGHRS and CDR2 YFSETQ. The CDR3 is made up of 13 amino acids. The germline V and J ends were trimmed by 4 bases and 4 bases, with 11 bases remaining between them. CDR3: CASSGGGTETQYF. The CDR3 nucleotides read TGCGCCAGCAGCGGGGGAGGAACAGAGACCCAGTACTTC.

The chain links TRBV30 to TRBJ2-6, with no clear D. Per the germline V gene, CDR1 is GTSNPN and CDR2 is SVGIG (reference sequence). The V gene lost 2 bases and the J gene lost 0 bases, with 5 bases spanning the gap. This CDR3 contains 14 residues. The CDR3 DNA reads TGTGCCTGGAGTAAACTCTCTGGGGCCAACGTCCTGACTTTC. Translated: CAWSKLSGANVLTF. Looking up the rest from reference TRBV30 and TRBJ2-6 gives the full variable domain: SQTIHQWPATLVQPVGSPLSLECTVEGTSNPNLYWYRQAAGRGLQLLFYSVGIGQISSEVPQNLSASRPQDRQFILSSKKLLLSDSGFYLCAWSKLSGANVLTFGAGSRLTVL.

The V gene is TRBV2, the J gene TRBJ1-2; no firm D call. The V end lost 1 base, the J end lost 8 bases, and 8 bases lay between the germline ends. Germline CDR1 SNHLY, CDR2 FYNNEI. This CDR3 contains 12 residues. CDR3 sequence reads: CASSEGGGGYTF. In nucleotides, the CDR3 is TGTGCCAGCAGTGAAGGAGGTGGAGGCTACACCTTC.